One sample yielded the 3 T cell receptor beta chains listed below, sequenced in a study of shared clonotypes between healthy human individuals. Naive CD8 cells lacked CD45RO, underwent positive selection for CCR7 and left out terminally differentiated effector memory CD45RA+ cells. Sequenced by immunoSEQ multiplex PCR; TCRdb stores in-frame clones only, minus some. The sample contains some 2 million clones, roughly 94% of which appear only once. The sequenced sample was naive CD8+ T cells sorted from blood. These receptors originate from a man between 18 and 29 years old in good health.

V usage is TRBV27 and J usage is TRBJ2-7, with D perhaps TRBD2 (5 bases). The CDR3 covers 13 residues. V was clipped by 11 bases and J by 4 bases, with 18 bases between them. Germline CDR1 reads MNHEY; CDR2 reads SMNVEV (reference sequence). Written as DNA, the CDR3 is TGTGCCTCCTCCCCCCAAGAGCGGTACGAGCAGTACTTC. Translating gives CASSPQERYEQYF.

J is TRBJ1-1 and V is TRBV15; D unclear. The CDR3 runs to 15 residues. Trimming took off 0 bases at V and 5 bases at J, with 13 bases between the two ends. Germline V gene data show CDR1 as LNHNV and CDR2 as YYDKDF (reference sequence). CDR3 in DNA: TGTGCCACCAGCAGAGATAAAGGGTCCGGGACTGAAGCTTTCTTT. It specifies CATSRDKGSGTEAFF.

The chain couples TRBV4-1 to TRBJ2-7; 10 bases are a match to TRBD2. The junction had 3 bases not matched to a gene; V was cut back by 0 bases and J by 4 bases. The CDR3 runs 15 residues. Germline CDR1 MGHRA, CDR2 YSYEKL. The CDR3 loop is CASSQDRGLAYEQYF. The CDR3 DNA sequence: TGCGCCAGCAGCCAAGATAGGGGACTAGCGTACGAGCAGTACTTC.